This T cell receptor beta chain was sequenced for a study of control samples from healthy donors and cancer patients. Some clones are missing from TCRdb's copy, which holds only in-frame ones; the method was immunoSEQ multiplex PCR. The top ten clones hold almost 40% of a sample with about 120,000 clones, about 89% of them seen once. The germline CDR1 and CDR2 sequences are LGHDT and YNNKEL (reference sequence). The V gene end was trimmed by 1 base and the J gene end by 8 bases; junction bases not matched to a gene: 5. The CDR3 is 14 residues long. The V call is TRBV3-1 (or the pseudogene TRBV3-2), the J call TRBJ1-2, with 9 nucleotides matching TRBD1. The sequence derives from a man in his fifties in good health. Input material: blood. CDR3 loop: CASSQVNRGQGYTF. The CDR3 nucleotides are TGTGCCAGCAGCCAAGTAAACAGGGGGCAAGGCTACACCTTC.